The 22 T cell receptor beta chains in this list originate from one sample, sequenced in a study of low-dose radiotherapy and immunotherapy resistance in tumors. Specified time point: before trial treatment. Alpha and beta chains were covered, as first-strand cDNA relied on TRAV- and TRBV-specific primers. TCRs were put through approximately 20 PCR cycles of amplification with Phusion. A constant-region primer and the V-primer adapter served as the primer pair. Each CDR3 protein is one row after TCRdb ran MiXCR on the reads. The sample has tens of thousands of distinct CDR3 sequences, roughly a sixth seen once. Sample: PBMCs, taken before treatment. The receptors here all came from a male donor with prostate cancer.

The chain combines TRBV2 with TRBJ2-7, with 9 nucleotides matching TRBD2. V trimming: 4 bases; J trimming: 2 bases; junction bases outside the gene matches: 3. Germline CDR1 reads SNHLY; CDR2 reads FYNNEI. CDR3 length equals 14 residues. The CDR3 DNA sequence: TGTGCCAGCAGTGCTCGACTAGCGGCCTACGAGCAGTACTTC. This codes for CASSARLAAYEQYF. Full variable domain (remainder filled in from reference TRBV2 and TRBJ2-7): EPEVTQTPSHQVTQMGQEVILRCVPISNHLYFYWYRQILGQKVEFLVSFYNNEISEKSEIFDDQFSVERPDGSNFTLKIRSTKLEDSAMYFCASSARLAAYEQYFGPGTRLTVT.

In this sample, this clonotype turned up many times. The chain joins TRBV6-6 to TRBJ2-1; tentative D call: TRBD1 (6 bases). V lost 5 bases to trimming and J lost 5 bases, with 10 bases between them. This CDR3 comprises 13 residues. Germline CDR1 is MNHNY and CDR2 is SVGAGI (reference sequence). In nucleotides, the CDR3 is TGTGCCAGCAGTGGTGGACAGCACAATGAGCAGTTCTTC. Translated: CASSGGQHNEQFF.

In this sample, this clonotype turned up many times. Because the CDR3 is missing its conserved closing phenylalanine or tryptophan, this is likely a read error. The limits of the CDR3 on the DNA are not certain, so only TCRdb's listed CDR3 is given. The chain employs TRBV12-5 and TRBJ2-5; TRBD1 is taken as the D call from the table, unchecked against the DNA. The CDR3 is 10 residues long, counting both termini. CDR1 and CDR2 (germline): LGHNT, FRNRAP. The chain's CDR3 is CASGFLGPKS.

The chain combines TRBV6-1 with TRBJ1-1; D possibly corresponds to TRBD1 (5 bases). The CDR3 spans 14 residues. V was cut by 8 bases and J by 1 base, with 14 bases left in between. CDR1 and CDR2 from the germline V gene are MNHNS and SASEGT. The CDR3 here is CASGMAGANTEAFF. DNA of the CDR3: TGTGCCAGCGGAATGGCTGGGGCGAACACTGAAGCTTTCTTT.

This clonotype was detected many times. V and J are TRBV4-1 and TRBJ1-5, with 7 bases identical to TRBD1. CDR1 and CDR2 from the germline V gene are MGHRA and YSYEKL. This CDR3 region has 19 residues. V was clipped by 6 bases and J by 1 base; unmatched bases: 18. The CDR3 DNA is TGCGCCAGCAGTGAAATACCGGGACAGTCATTCCGGAGCAATCAGCCCCAGCATTTT. Its protein is CASSEIPGQSFRSNQPQHF.

For this clonotype: A read error may explain this, as a much larger clone is one base away. The chain carries TRBV6-1 and TRBJ2-1; 10 positions agree with TRBD2. There are 14 residues in the CDR3. Per germline, CDR1 MNHNS and CDR2 SASEGT. Trimming cost V 11 bases and J 7 bases; bases outside gene matches: 11. CDR3 sequence reads: CASRPAGGPNEQFF. The CDR3 nucleotides are TGTGCCTCCCGACCAGCGGGGGGGCCGAATGAGCAGTTCTTC.

The rearrangement links TRBV28 to TRBJ1-2; 7 positions agree with TRBD1. Germline CDR1 is MDHEN and CDR2 is SYDVKM. This CDR3 is 13 amino acids long. Losses at the gene ends were 3 bases for V and 4 bases for J; bases not matched to a gene: 2. The CDR3 sequence is CASSFQGGYGYTF. The CDR3 nucleotides read TGTGCCAGCAGTTTTCAGGGGGGCTATGGCTACACCTTC.

As regards this clonotype: One base separates it from a far larger clone, so it is likely a read error. The chain employs TRBV5-6 and TRBJ2-7; tentative D call: TRBD1 (6 bases). Germline CDR1 is SGHDT and CDR2 is YYEEEE. The CDR3 covers 12 residues. V shed 4 bases and J shed 7 bases, with 12 bases lying between them. For the CDR3, the DNA is TGTGCCAGCAGCCCGCCGACAGGTGAGCAGTACTTC. Residues: CASSPPTGEQYF.

This clonotype was detected ten times or more. The chain employs TRBV18 and TRBJ1-1; a possible D gene is TRBD1 (5 bases). CDR1 and CDR2 (germline): KGHSH, LQKENI. The CDR3 is made up of 14 amino acids. The germline V and J ends were trimmed by 3 bases and 1 base, with 9 bases remaining between them. CDR3 loop: CASSPGGENTEAFF. CDR3 sequence (DNA): TGTGCCAGCTCACCGGGGGGGGAGAACACTGAAGCTTTCTTT.

There are many counts of this clonotype. The chain carries TRBV5-1 and TRBJ1-2, with 7 positions matching TRBD1. The germline CDR1 and CDR2 sequences are SGHRS and YFSETQ. The J segment lost 4 bases and the V segment lost 0 bases, leaving 0 bases of the junction unmatched. The CDR3 extends over 13 amino acids. The CDR3 is CASSLEGAYGYTF. In DNA, the CDR3 is TGCGCCAGCAGCTTGGAGGGGGCCTATGGCTACACCTTC.

V is TRBV5-6 and J is TRBJ2-5; tentatively, D is TRBD2 (6 bases). CDR3 length equals 13 residues. V was pared by 2 bases and J by 4 bases, with 9 bases between. CDR1 is SGHDT, CDR2 YYEEEE, per germline. This CDR3 is CASSFGGLETQYF. In DNA form, the CDR3 reads TGTGCCAGCAGCTTCGGGGGTTTAGAGACCCAGTACTTC.

This clonotype was observed a few times. The chain links TRBV7-9 to TRBJ1-1; D is ambiguous. Trimming shortened V by 5 bases and J by 5 bases, and 9 bases separated the two germline ends. Germline V lookup: CDR1 SEHNR, CDR2 FQNEAQ (reference sequence). The CDR3 length is 12 residues. CDR3 region: CASSLPGTEAFF. CDR3 sequence (DNA): TGTGCCAGCAGCCTACCGGGGACTGAAGCTTTCTTT.

Ten or more counts support this clonotype. This sequence joins TRBV5-4 and TRBJ2-7; unclear D gene. Trimming left V 3 bases short and J 2 bases short, with 9 bases between. The CDR3 runs to 13 residues. CDR1 and CDR2 (germline): SGHNT, YYREEE (reference sequence). The CDR3 is CASSSIPTYEQYF. For the CDR3, the DNA is TGTGCCAGCAGCTCCATCCCCACCTACGAGCAGTACTTC.

Ten or more counts support this clonotype. This rearrangement joins TRBV4-1 to TRBJ1-6; no firm D call. Germline V gene lookup returns CDR1 MGHRA and CDR2 YSYEKL. CDR3 length: 15 amino acids. The germline V and J ends were trimmed by 0 bases and 9 bases, with 12 bases remaining between them. CDR3 in amino acids: CASSQEAASSSPLHF. CDR3 DNA sequence: TGCGCCAGCAGCCAAGAGGCTGCGTCCTCTTCACCCCTCCACTTT.

This clonotype was recorded at least ten times. V usage is TRBV7-3 and J usage is TRBJ2-1; TRBD2 might be the D (7 bases). The V gene lost 1 base and the J gene lost 8 bases, with 24 bases spanning the gap. The CDR3 is made up of 18 amino acids. In germline, CDR1 is SGHTA, CDR2 FQGTGA. In DNA form, the CDR3 reads TGTGCCAGCAGCTTAAGAGGGGGGGGCTTTGGGCTTGGGGATGAGCAGTTCTTC. This codes for CASSLRGGGFGLGDEQFF.

This clonotype was seen repeatedly, ten times or more. J is TRBJ1-5 and V is TRBV7-9; D is ambiguous. This CDR3 is built from 12 residues. Germline values: CDR1 SEHNR, CDR2 FQNEAQ (reference sequence). The germline V and J ends were trimmed by 0 bases and 7 bases, with 4 bases remaining between them. The CDR3 DNA is TGTGCCAGCAGCTTAGCAGAGCAGCCCCAGCATTTT. This translates into CASSLAEQPQHF. The complete variable domain, with remaining parts taken from reference TRBV7-9 and TRBJ1-5, reads DTGVSQNPRHKITKRGQNVTFRCDPISEHNRLYWYRQTLGQGPEFLTYFQNEAQLEKSRLLSDRFSAERPKGSFSTLEIQRTEQGDSAMYLCASSLAEQPQHFGDGTRLSIL.

This clonotype has at least ten counts. The chain links TRBV10-3 to TRBJ2-1; 16 bases are a match to TRBD2. Germline-derived CDR1 and CDR2 are ENHRY and SYGVKD. The CDR3 has 16 amino acids. J gave up 5 bases and V 7 bases, and 5 bases lay outside the gene matches. CDR3 sequence (DNA): TGTGCCATCACAGGGACTAGCGGGGGGGTTAACAATGAGCAGTTCTTC. Its translation is CAITGTSGGVNNEQFF.

Many counts were recorded for this clonotype. V gene TRBV10-3 combines with J gene TRBJ2-7; no clear D gene. CDR1 is ENHRY and CDR2 is SYGVKD in the germline V gene. V lost 4 bases and J 1 base, leaving 5 bases between the germline ends. The CDR3 is 12 amino acids. CDR3 nucleotide sequence: TGTGCCATCAGTGCTCTATCCTACGAGCAGTACTTC. It codes for CAISALSYEQYF.

The V call is TRBV5-5, the J call TRBJ2-2, with 7 positions matching TRBD1. The junction had 13 bases not matched to a gene; V was cut back by 1 base and J by 4 bases. CDR1 SGHKS and CDR2 YYEKEE come from the germline V gene (reference sequence). This CDR3 has 18 residues. CDR3 nucleotides: TGTGCCAGCAGCTTGAGTCCGAACAGGGGCCCCAGCACCGGGGAGCTGTTTTTT. Amino acids: CASSLSPNRGPSTGELFF.

This clonotype was detected many times. J is TRBJ1-6 and V is TRBV12-3 or TRBV12-4; the D gene is possibly TRBD1 (5 bases). CDR3 length: 16 residues. Trimming stripped 6 bases from V and 8 bases from J, with 20 bases between. CDR3 coding DNA: TGTGCCAGCAGCCGCACGACGGGGGTGGAGGATTCACCCCTCCACTTT. Its translation: CASSRTTGVEDSPLHF.

This clonotype was seen many times. V gene TRBV19 combines with J gene TRBJ2-1, with D maybe TRBD1 (8 bases). Trimming pared 4 bases from V and 7 bases from J, leaving 17 bases between. The length of the CDR3 is 15 residues. Per the germline V gene, CDR1 is LNHDA and CDR2 is SQIVND (reference sequence). CDR3: CASSTPNRGGNEQFF. CDR3 nucleotide sequence: TGTGCCAGTAGTACCCCGAACAGGGGGGGGAATGAGCAGTTCTTC.

This clonotype was observed many times. A much larger clone lies a single base off, so this may be a read error. The rearrangement joins TRBV7-9 to TRBJ2-2; no reliable D call. Germline V gene sequence: CDR1 SEHNR, CDR2 FQNEAQ (reference sequence). The CDR3 is 11 residues long. Trimming shortened V by 5 bases and J by 4 bases, and 2 bases separated the two germline ends. CDR3 DNA sequence: TGTGCCAGCAGCCGCACCGGGGAGCTGTTTTTT. The encoded protein is CASSRTGELFF.